Each of the 8 T cell receptor beta chains below was sequenced from the same sample in a study of blood T cell repertoires in COVID-19. Sequenced by immunoSEQ multiplex PCR; TCRdb stores in-frame clones only, minus some. Altogether about 210,000 clones are present, approximately 80% being singletons, with the ten largest covering about 9%. The sequencing sample was made of PBMCs or T cells enriched from blood (not recorded which). These receptors originate from a man aged 40-49 years who had recovered from COVID-19.

The count of this clone is one. The chain employs TRBV4-1 and TRBJ1-1; D is undetermined. The germline V gene has CDR1 MGHRA and CDR2 YSYEKL. Trimming left V 0 bases short and J 5 bases short, with 7 bases between. There are 13 residues in the CDR3. The DNA of the CDR3 is TGCGCCAGCAGCCAAGAGAGGCGGACTGAAGCTTTCTTT. Amino acids: CASSQERRTEAFF.

The count of this clone is one. The V call is TRBV3-1 (or the pseudogene TRBV3-2), the J call TRBJ1-2; 11 bases map to TRBD1. The CDR3 is 16 residues long. Germline values: CDR1 LGHDT, CDR2 YNNKEL (reference sequence). Trimming cost V 1 base and J 8 bases; bases outside gene matches: 9. CDR3 nucleotide sequence: TGTGCCAGCAGCCAAGCGCGGGACAGGGGGTTGAGGGGCTACACCTTC. Translating gives CASSQARDRGLRGYTF.

The chain links TRBV25-1 to TRBJ1-1; the D gene is possibly TRBD1 (6 bases). The CDR3 runs to 13 residues. Trimming stripped 3 bases from V and 4 bases from J, with 9 bases between. Germline CDR1 reads MGHDK; CDR2 reads SYGVNS. The CDR3 DNA is TGTGCCAGCAGTGAGACAGGCGGCACTGAAGCTTTCTTT. As protein: CASSETGGTEAFF. The full variable domain, with the rest looked up from reference TRBV25-1 and TRBJ1-1, is EADIYQTPRYLVIGTGKKITLECSQTMGHDKMYWYQQDPGMELHLIHYSYGVNSTEKGDLSSESTVSRIRTEHFPLTLESARPSHTSQYLCASSETGGTEAFFGQGTRLTVV.

The table lists this clone with many counts. The chain recombines TRBV3-1 (or the pseudogene TRBV3-2) with TRBJ2-5, with TRBD2 identical over 8 bases. Germline trimming cut 4 bases from V and 3 bases from J; bases unmatched to any gene: 10. Germline V gene data show CDR1 as LGHDT and CDR2 as YNNKEL (reference sequence). The CDR3 contains 16 residues. The CDR3 bases are TGTGCCAGCAGCCCCAGGGAAGCGGGGGCCGAAGAGACCCAGTACTTC. It codes for CASSPREAGAEETQYF.

The chain couples TRBV19 to TRBJ1-5; D call uncertain. Germline V lookup: CDR1 LNHDA, CDR2 SQIVND (reference sequence). The CDR3 extends over 15 amino acids. V dropped 1 base and J dropped 4 bases, with 11 bases sitting between them. This CDR3 reads CASSIVPILNQPQHF. The CDR3 DNA reads TGTGCCAGTAGTATAGTCCCGATCCTAAATCAGCCCCAGCATTTT.

V usage is TRBV14 and J usage is TRBJ1-1, with D unresolved. Germline V CDR1 and CDR2: SGHDN, FVKESK. Trimming pared 4 bases from V and 4 bases from J, leaving 13 bases between. The CDR3 totals 14 residues. CDR3 coding DNA: TGTGCCAGCAGCCTTACAGTGATGACCACTGAAGCTTTCTTT. This codes for CASSLTVMTTEAFF.

The V call is TRBV29-1, the J call TRBJ2-7; TRBD1 agrees at 9 bases. V dropped 6 bases and J dropped 7; count of bases not matched to a gene: 10. The CDR3 sequence is 13 residues long. Germline V gene data show CDR1 as SQVTM and CDR2 as ANQGSEA. CDR3: CSVGTGRIGEQYF. CDR3 DNA sequence: TGCAGCGTAGGGACAGGGCGGATTGGGGAGCAGTACTTC.

The chain uses TRBV5-4 and TRBJ2-3; D not certain. The germline gives CDR1 SGHNT, CDR2 YYREEE (reference sequence). The CDR3 extends over 14 amino acids. Between the trimmed V and J ends, which lost 0 bases and 1 base, there was a span of 6 bases. The CDR3, as DNA: TGTGCCAGCAGCTTGGGAGTTCGCACAGATACGCAGTATTTT. Translation gives CASSLGVRTDTQYF.